This TCR beta chain was observed in a study of ipilimumab plus nivolumab after autologous stem cell transplantation. Turning to the study itself: Median doses per patient: roughly five ipilimumab, fewer than ten nivolumab. The DLBCL group included primary refractory and relapsed cases.

Germline CDR1 reads MNHNY; CDR2 reads SVGAGI (reference sequence). Trimming removed 2 bases from V and 0 bases from J, with 14 bases in between. The CDR3 contains 16 residues. Patients received nivolumab 3 mg/kg at weeks 1, 4, 7, 10, then fortnightly to week 26. Note on this clone: What it binds is not known.

Study results and limitations: Per the authors, repertoire, Treg and microbiota data justify further study.

Repertoires were generated with immunoSEQ multiplex PCR, while TCRdb's copy carries only in-frame clones and drops some. This table has tens of thousands of clones, over 80% appearing once. The chain links TRBV6-6 to TRBJ2-7, with D possibly being TRBD1 (6 bases). The sample consisted of PBMCs, taken in a trial of ipilimumab plus nivolumab as post-transplant consolidation. The TCR was taken from a male donor with diffuse large B-cell lymphoma. For the CDR3, the DNA is TGTGCCAGCAGTTACGGGCGGCAGGGGAGCTCCTACGAGCAGTACTTC. It translates to CASSYGRQGSSYEQYF.